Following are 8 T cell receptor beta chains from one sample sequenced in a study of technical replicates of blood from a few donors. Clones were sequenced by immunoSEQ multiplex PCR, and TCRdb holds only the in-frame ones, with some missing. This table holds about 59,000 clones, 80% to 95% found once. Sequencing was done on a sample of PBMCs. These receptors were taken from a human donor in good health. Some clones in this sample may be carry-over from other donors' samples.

CDR3 nucleotide sequence: TGCGCCAGCAGCTCCAACAGGAACGAGCAGTACTTC. This sequence encodes CASSSNRNEQYF. The V and J genes are TRBV5-1 and TRBJ2-7; maybe TRBD1 (5 bases). The germline V gene has CDR1 SGHRS and CDR2 YFSETQ. This CDR3 has 12 residues. Trimming cost V 3 bases and J 5 bases, with 9 bases left between them.

DNA for the CDR3: TGTGCCAGCAGCAGACTAGCGGGAGCGGCTAGGGAGACCCAGTACTTC. It codes for CASSRLAGAARETQYF. J is TRBJ2-5 and V is TRBV7-2; TRBD2 aligns across 12 bases. Germline lookup yields CDR1 SGHTA and CDR2 FQGNSA. V lost 5 bases, J lost 5 bases, and 9 bases stayed unmatched. The CDR3 is 16 residues long. Supplemented by reference TRBV7-2 and TRBJ2-5, the full variable domain reads GAGVSQSPSNKVTEKGKDVELRCDPISGHTALYWYRQSLGQGLEFLIYFQGNSAPDKSGLPSDRFSAERTGGSVSTLTIQRTQQEDSAVYLCASSRLAGAARETQYFGPGTRLLVL.

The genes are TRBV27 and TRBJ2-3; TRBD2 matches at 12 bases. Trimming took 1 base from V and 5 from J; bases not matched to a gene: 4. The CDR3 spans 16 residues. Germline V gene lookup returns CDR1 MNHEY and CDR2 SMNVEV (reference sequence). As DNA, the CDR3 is TGTGCCAGCAGTTTATTGACTAGCGGGGGTATAGATACGCAGTATTTT. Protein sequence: CASSLLTSGGIDTQYF.

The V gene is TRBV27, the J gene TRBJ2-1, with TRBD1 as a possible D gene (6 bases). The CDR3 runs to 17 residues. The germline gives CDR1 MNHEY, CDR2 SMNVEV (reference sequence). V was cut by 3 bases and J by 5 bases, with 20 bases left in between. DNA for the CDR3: TGTGCCAGCAGTTTCAGAGCGGACAGTCACAAAAACAATGAGCAGTTCTTC. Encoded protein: CASSFRADSHKNNEQFF.

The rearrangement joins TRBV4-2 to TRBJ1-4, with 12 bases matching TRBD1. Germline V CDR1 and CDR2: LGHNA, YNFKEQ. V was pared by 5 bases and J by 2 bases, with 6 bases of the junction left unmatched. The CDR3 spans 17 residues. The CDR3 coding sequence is TGTGCCAGCAGCGGCCGGGACAGGGGGCTCACTAATGAAAAACTGTTTTTT. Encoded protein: CASSGRDRGLTNEKLFF.

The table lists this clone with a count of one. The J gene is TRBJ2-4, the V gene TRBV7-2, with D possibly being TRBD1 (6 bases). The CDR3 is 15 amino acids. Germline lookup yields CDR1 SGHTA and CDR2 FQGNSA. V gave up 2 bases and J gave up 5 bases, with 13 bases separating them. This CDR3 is CASSLSDSLQNIQYF. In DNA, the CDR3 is TGTGCCAGCAGCTTATCGGACAGCCTACAAAACATTCAGTACTTC.

The DNA of the CDR3 is TGCGCCAGCAGGCCAGACAGTTATAATTCACCCCTCCACTTT. It codes for CASRPDSYNSPLHF. The V and J genes are TRBV5-1 and TRBJ1-6; weak D call: TRBD1 (5 bases). This CDR3 has 14 residues. Germline CDR1 is SGHRS and CDR2 is YFSETQ. V gave up 5 bases and J gave up 4 bases, with 10 bases separating them.

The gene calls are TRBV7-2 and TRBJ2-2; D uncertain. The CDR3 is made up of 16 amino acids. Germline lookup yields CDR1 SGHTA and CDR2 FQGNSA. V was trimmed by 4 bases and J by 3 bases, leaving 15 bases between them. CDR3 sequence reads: CASSSPGPLHTGELFF. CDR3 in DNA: TGTGCCAGCAGCTCACCTGGGCCGCTTCACACCGGGGAGCTGTTTTTT.